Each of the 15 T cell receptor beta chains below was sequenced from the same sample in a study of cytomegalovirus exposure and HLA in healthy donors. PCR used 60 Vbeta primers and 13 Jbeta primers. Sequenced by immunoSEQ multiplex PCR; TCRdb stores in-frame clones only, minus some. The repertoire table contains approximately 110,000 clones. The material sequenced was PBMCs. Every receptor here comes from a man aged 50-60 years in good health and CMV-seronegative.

CDR3 coding DNA: TGTGCCAGCAGCTACGACAGGGGGCATCAGCCCCAGCATTTT. It is translated as CASSYDRGHQPQHF. This chain links TRBV5-6 with TRBJ1-5, with TRBD1 identical over 10 bases. Looked up from germline, CDR1 is SGHDT and CDR2 is YYEEEE. This CDR3 comprises 14 residues. V lost 3 bases and J lost 5; bases outside the gene matches: 2.

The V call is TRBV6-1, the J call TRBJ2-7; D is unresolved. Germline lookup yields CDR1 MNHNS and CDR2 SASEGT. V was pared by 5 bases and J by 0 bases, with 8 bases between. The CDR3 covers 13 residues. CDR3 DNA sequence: TGTGCCAGCAGTCTAGAAGGCTCCTACGAGCAGTACTTC. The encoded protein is CASSLEGSYEQYF.

CDR3 nucleotides: TGTGCCAGCAGCTTCGCAGGGGGCTGGAACTATGGCTACACCTTC. The encoded protein is CASSFAGGWNYGYTF. The gene calls are TRBV7-9 and TRBJ1-2; the match to TRBD1 covers 8 bases. J was trimmed by 2 bases and V by 3 bases; bases with no gene match: 5. This CDR3 contains 15 residues. Per the germline V gene, CDR1 is SEHNR and CDR2 is FQNEAQ (reference sequence).

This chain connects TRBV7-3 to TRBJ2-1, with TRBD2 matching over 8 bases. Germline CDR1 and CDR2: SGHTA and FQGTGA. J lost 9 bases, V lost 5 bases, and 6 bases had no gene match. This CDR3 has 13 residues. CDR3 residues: CASSPTGGTEQFF. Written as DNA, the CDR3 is TGTGCCAGCAGCCCCACGGGGGGGACTGAGCAGTTCTTC.

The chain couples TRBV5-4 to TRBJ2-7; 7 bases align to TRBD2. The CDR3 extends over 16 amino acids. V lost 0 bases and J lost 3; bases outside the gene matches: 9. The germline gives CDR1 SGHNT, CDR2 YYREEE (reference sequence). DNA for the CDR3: TGTGCCAGCAGCTTGGACACCCGGGGGGTTGGCTACGAGCAGTACTTC. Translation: CASSLDTRGVGYEQYF.

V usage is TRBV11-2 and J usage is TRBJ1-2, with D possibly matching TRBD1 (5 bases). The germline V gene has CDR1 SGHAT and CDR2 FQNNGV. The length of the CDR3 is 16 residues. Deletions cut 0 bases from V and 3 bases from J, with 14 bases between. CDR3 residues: CASSLDPGGGHYGYTF. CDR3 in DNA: TGTGCCAGCAGCTTAGATCCGGGGGGTGGGCACTATGGCTACACCTTC.

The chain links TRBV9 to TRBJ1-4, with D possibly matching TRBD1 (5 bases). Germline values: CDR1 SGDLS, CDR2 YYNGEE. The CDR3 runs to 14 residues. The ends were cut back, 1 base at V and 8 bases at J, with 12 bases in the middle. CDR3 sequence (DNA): TGTGCCAGCAGCGTAACAGGCCGTAACGAAAAACTGTTTTTT. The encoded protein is CASSVTGRNEKLFF.

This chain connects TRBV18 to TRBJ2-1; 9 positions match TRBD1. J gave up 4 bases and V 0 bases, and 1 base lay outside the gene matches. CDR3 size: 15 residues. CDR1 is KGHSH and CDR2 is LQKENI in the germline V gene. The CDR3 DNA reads TGTGCCAGCTCACCACCGACAGGGGGGTACAATGAGCAGTTCTTC. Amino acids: CASSPPTGGYNEQFF.

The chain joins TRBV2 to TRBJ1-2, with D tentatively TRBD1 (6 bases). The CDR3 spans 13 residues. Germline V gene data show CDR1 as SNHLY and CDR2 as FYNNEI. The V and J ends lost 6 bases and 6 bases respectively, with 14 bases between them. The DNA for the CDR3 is TGTGCCAGCAGGGGGGCCGCGCGGAATGGCTACACCTTC. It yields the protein CASRGAARNGYTF.

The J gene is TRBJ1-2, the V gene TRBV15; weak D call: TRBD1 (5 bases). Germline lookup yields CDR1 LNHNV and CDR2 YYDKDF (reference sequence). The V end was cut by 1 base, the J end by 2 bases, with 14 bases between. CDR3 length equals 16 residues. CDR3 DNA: TGTGCCACCAGCAGAGGACCGGCAGGGCAGAACTATGGCTACACCTTC. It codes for CATSRGPAGQNYGYTF. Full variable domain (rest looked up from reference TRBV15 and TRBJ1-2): DAMVIQNPRYQVTQFGKPVTLSCSQTLNHNVMYWYQQKSSQAPKLLFHYYDKDFNNEADTPDNFQSRRPNTSFCFLDIRSPGLGDTAMYLCATSRGPAGQNYGYTFGSGTRLTVV.

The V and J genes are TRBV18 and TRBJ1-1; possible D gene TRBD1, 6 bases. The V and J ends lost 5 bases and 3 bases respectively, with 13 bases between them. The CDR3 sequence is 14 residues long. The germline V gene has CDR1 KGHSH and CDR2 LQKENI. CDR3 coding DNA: TGTGCCAGCTCATTCGGTCCAGGGGACACTGAAGCTTTCTTT. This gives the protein CASSFGPGDTEAFF.

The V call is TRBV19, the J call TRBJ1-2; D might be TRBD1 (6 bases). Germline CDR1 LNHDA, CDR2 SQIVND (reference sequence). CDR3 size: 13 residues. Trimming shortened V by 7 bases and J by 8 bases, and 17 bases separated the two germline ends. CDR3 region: CASTRGGTGGYTF. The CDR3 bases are TGTGCCAGTACAAGAGGGGGAACTGGGGGCTACACCTTC.

The CDR3 DNA is TGTGCCAGCAGCCGGGACTATCGGCGGGCCAATGAGCAGTTCTTC. It yields the protein CASSRDYRRANEQFF. The rearrangement joins TRBV5-6 to TRBJ2-1; 7 bases line up with TRBD2. V shed 4 bases and J 6 bases; nucleotides not matched to a gene: 10. Germline V lookup: CDR1 SGHDT, CDR2 YYEEEE. The length of the CDR3 is 15 residues.

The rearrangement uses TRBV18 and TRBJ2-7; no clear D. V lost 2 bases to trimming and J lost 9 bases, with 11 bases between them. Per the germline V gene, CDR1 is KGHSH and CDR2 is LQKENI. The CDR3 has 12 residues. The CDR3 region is CASSPDGSWQYF. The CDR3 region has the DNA TGTGCCAGCTCACCAGATGGTAGTTGGCAGTACTTC.

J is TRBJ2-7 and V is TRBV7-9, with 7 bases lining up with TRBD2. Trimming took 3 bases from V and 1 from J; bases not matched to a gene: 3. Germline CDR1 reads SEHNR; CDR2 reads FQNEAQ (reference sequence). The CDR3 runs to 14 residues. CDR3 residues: CASSFGGESYEQYF. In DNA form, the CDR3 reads TGTGCCAGCAGCTTTGGGGGGGAATCCTACGAGCAGTACTTC.